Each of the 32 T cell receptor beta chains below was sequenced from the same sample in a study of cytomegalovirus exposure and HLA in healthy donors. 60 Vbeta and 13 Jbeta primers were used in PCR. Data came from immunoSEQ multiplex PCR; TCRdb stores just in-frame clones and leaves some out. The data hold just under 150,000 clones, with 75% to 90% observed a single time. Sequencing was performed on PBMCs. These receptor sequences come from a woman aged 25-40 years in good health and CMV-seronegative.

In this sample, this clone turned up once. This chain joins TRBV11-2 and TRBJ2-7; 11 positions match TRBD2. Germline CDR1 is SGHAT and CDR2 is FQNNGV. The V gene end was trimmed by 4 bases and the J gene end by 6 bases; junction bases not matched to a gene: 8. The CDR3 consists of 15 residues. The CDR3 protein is CASSSVVLAGAEQYF. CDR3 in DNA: TGTGCCAGCAGCTCCGTGGTACTAGCGGGAGCCGAGCAGTACTTC.

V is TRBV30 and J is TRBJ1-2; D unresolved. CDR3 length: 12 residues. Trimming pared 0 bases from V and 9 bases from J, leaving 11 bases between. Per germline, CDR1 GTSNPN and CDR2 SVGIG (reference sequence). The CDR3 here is CAWSVWANRYTF. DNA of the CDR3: TGTGCCTGGAGTGTGTGGGCCAACCGCTACACCTTC.

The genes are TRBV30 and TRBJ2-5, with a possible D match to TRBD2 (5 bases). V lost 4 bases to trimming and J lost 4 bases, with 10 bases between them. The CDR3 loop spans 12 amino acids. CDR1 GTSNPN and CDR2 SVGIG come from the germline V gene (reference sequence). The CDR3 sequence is CAWTSSPETQYF. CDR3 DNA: TGTGCCTGGACCTCTAGCCCAGAGACCCAGTACTTC. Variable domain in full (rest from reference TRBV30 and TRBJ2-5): SQTIHQWPATLVQPVGSPLSLECTVEGTSNPNLYWYRQAAGRGLQLLFYSVGIGQISSEVPQNLSASRPQDRQFILSSKKLLLSDSGFYLCAWTSSPETQYFGPGTRLLVL.

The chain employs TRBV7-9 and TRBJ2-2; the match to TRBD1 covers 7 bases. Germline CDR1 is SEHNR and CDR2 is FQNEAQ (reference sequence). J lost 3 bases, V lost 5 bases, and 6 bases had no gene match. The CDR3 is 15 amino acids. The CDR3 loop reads CASSPRGGDTGELFF. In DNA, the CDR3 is TGTGCCAGCAGCCCCCGAGGGGGCGACACCGGGGAGCTGTTTTTT.

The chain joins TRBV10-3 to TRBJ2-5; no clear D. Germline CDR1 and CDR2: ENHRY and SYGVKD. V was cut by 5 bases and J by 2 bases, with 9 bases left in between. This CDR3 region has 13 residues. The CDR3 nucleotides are TGTGCCATCAGTCGCGGTCAGCAAGAGACCCAGTACTTC. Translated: CAISRGQQETQYF.

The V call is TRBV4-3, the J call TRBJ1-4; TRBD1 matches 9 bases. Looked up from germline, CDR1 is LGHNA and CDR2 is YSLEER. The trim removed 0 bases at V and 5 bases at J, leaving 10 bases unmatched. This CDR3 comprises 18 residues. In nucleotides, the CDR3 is TGCGCCAGCAGCCAAGATGTGTTGGGACAGGGAACGAATGAAAAACTGTTTTTT. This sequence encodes CASSQDVLGQGTNEKLFF.

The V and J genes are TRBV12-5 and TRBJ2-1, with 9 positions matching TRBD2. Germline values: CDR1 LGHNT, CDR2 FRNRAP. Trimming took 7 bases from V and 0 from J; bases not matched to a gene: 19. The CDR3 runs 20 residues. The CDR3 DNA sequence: TGTGCTAGTGCCGAAGGGGCGGGAGGGAATCTATTCTCCTCCTACAATGAGCAGTTCTTC. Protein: CASAEGAGGNLFSSYNEQFF.

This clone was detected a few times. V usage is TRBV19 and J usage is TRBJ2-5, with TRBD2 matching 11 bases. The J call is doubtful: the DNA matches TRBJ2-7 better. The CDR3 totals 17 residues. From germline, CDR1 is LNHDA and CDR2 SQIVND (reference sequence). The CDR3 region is CASSSPPGTSGLLEQYF. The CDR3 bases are TGTGCCAGTAGCTCACCCCCCGGGACTAGCGGTTTACTCGAGCAGTACTTC.

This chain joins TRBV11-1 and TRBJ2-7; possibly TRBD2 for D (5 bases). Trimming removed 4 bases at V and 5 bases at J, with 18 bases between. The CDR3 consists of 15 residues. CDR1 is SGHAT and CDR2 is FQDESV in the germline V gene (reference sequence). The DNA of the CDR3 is TGTGCCAGCAGCTCCCCCACTCTAGCACGGAACGAGCAGTACTTC. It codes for CASSSPTLARNEQYF.

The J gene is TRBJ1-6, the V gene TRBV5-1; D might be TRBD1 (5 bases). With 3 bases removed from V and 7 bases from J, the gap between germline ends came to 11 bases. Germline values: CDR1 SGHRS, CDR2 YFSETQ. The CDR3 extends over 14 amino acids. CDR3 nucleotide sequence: TGCGCCAGCAGCTCGGACACGCGGAATTCACCCCTCCACTTT. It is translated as CASSSDTRNSPLHF.

CDR3 in DNA: TGTGCCAGCAGCCGTAGCGGAATTAGCACAGATACGCAGTATTTT. Translated: CASSRSGISTDTQYF. The rearrangement links TRBV5-4 to TRBJ2-3; a possible D gene is TRBD2 (6 bases). V was clipped by 4 bases and J by 0 bases, with 12 bases between them. This CDR3 comprises 15 residues. The germline V gene has CDR1 SGHNT and CDR2 YYREEE (reference sequence).

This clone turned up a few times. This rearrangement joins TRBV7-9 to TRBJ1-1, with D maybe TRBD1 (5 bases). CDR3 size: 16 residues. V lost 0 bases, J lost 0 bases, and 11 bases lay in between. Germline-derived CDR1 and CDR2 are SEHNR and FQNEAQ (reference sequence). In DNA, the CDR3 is TGTGCCAGCAGCTTAGCCGGACAAGGGTTGAACACTGAAGCTTTCTTT. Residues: CASSLAGQGLNTEAFF.

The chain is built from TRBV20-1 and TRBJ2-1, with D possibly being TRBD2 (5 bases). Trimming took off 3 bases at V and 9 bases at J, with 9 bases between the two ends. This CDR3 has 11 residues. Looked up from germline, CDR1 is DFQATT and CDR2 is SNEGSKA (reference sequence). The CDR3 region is CSASRGSEQFF. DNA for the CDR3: TGCAGTGCTAGCCGCGGGTCTGAGCAGTTCTTC.

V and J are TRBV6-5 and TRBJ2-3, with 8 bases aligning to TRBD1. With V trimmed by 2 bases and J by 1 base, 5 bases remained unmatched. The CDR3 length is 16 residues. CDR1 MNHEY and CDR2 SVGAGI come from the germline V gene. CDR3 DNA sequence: TGTGCCAGCAGTTACGGACCGGACAGGGGCACAGATACGCAGTATTTT. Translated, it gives CASSYGPDRGTDTQYF.

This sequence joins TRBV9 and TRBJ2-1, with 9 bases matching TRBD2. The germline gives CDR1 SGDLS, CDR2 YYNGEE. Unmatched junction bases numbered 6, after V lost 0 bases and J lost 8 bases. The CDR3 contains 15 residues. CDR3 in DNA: TGTGCCAGCAGCGTAGGCGGGGGGGCGATCGATGAGCAGTTCTTC. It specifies CASSVGGGAIDEQFF.

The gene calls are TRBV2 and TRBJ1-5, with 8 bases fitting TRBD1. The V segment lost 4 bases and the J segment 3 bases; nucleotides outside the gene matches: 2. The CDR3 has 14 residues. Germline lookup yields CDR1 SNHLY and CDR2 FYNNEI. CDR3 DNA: TGTGCCAGCAGTGGGACAGGGTTCAATCAGCCCCAGCATTTT. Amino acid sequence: CASSGTGFNQPQHF.

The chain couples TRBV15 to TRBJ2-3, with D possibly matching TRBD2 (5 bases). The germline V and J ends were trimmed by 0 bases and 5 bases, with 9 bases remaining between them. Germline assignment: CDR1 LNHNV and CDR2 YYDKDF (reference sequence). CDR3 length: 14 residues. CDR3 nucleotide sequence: TGTGCCACCAGCAGAGAGAGAGGGCTAGATACGCAGTATTTT. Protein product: CATSRERGLDTQYF.

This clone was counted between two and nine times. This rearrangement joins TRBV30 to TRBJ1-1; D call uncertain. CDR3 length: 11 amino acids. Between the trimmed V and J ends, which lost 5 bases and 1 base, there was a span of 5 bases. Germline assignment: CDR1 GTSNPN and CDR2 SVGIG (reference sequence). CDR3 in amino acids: CAWAENTEAFF. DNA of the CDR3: TGTGCCTGGGCAGAGAACACTGAAGCTTTCTTT.

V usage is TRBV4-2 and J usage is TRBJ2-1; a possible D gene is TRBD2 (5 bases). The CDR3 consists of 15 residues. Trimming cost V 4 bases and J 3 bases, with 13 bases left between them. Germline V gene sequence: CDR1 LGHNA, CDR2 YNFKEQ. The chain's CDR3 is CASSLVGKSYNEQFF. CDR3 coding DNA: TGTGCCAGCAGCCTCGTCGGGAAGAGCTACAATGAGCAGTTCTTC.

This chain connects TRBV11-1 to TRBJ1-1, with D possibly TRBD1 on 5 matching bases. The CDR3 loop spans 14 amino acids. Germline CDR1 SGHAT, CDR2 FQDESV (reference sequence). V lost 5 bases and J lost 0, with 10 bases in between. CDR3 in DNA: TGTGCCAGCAGCGTATCAGGGATGAACACTGAAGCTTTCTTT. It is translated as CASSVSGMNTEAFF.

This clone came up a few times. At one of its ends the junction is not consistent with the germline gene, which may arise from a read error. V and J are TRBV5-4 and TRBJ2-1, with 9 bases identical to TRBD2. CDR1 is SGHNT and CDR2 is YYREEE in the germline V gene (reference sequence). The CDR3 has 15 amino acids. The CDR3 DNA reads TGTGCCAGCAGATTGGGCGGGAGGGCCGTGAGCGAGCAGTTCTTC. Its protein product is CASRLGGRAVSEQFF.

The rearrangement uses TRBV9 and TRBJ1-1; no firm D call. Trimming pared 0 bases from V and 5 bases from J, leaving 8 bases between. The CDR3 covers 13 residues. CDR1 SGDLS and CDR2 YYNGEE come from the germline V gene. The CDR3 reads CASSVAGLTEAFF. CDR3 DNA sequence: TGTGCCAGCAGCGTAGCGGGTTTAACTGAAGCTTTCTTT.

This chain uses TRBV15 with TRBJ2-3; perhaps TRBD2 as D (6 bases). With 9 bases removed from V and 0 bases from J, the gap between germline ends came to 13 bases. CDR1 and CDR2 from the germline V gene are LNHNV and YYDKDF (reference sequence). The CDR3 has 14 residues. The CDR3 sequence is CATRLDLSTDTQYF. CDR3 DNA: TGTGCCACTAGACTAGATTTGAGCACAGATACGCAGTATTTT.

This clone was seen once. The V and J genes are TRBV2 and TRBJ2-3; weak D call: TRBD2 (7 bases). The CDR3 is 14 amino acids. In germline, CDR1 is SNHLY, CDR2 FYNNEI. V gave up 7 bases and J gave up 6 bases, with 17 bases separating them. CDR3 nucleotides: TGTGCCAGCATTTTGTGGGGGGGCCGGGATACGCAGTATTTT. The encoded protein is CASILWGGRDTQYF.

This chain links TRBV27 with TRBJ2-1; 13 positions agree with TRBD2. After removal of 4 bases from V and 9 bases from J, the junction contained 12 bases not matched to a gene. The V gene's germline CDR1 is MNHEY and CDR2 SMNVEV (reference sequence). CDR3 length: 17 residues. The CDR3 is CASSSRPTSGRASEQFF. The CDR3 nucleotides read TGTGCCAGCAGTTCCCGACCCACTAGCGGGAGGGCCAGTGAGCAGTTCTTC.

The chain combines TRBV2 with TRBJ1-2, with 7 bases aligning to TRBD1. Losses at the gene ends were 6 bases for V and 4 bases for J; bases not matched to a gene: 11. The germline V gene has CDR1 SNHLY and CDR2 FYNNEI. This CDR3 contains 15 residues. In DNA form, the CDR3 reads TGTGCCAGCAGGGGGGACAGCTTGAGTAGCTATGGCTACACCTTC. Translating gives CASRGDSLSSYGYTF.

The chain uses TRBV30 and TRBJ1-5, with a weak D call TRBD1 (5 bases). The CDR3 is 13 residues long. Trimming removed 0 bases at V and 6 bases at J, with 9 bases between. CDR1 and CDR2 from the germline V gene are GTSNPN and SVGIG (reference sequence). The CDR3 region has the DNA TGTGCCTGGAGTGTCGAAGGGGTTCAGCCCCAGCATTTT. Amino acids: CAWSVEGVQPQHF.

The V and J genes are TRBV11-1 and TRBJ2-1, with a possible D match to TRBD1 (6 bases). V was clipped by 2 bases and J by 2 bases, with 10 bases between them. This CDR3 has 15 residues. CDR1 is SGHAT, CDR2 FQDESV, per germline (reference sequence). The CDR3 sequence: CASSLLTGTYNEQFF. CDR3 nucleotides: TGTGCCAGCAGCTTACTAACAGGGACCTACAATGAGCAGTTCTTC.

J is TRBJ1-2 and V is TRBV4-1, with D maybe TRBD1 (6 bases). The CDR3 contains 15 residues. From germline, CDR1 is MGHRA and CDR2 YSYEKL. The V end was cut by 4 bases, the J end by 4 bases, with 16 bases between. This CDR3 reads CASSPDRGGPYGYTF. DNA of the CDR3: TGCGCCAGCAGCCCCGACCGGGGGGGGCCCTATGGCTACACCTTC.

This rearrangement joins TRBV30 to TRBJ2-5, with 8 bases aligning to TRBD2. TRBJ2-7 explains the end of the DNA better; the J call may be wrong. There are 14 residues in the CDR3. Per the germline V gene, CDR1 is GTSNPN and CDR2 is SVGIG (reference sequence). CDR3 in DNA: TGTGCCTGGAGTGTCGACGGGGGGGTCGACGAGCAGTACTTC. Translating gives CAWSVDGGVDEQYF.

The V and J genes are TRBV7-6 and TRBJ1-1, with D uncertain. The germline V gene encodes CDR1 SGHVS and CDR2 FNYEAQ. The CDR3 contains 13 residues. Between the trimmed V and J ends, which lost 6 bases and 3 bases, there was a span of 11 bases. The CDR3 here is CASRPAVYTEAFF. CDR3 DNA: TGTGCCAGCAGACCCGCGGTTTACACTGAAGCTTTCTTT.

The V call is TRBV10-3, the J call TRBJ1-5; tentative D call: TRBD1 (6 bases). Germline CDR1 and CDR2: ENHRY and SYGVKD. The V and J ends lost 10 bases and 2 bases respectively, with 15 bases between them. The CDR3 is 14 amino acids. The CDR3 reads CATSGGAGNQPQHF. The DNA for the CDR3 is TGTGCCACGTCGGGGGGGGCTGGCAATCAGCCCCAGCATTTT.